These T cell receptor beta chains were read from a single sample in a study of cytomegalovirus exposure and HLA in healthy donors. Profiling relied on immunoSEQ multiplex PCR, and the TCRdb table lists in-frame clones only, not all of them. This sample carries over 120,000 clones, 77% of them seen once, and the ten largest clones take roughly 4.2%. Sequenced material: PBMCs. Every receptor here comes from a male donor in good health and CMV-seronegative. The CDR3 runs from the conserved cysteine through the conserved F or W. Each record gives: V gene, J gene, CDR3 protein.

TRBV29-1	TRBJ2-7	CSVNYGQIEQYF
TRBV6-1	TRBJ1-2	CASMGPGQGNYGYTF
TRBV11-3	TRBJ2-7	CASSLAGSSYEQYF
TRBV18	TRBJ2-3	CASSPPAGQGLGTQYF
TRBV25-1	TRBJ1-2	CASSDPKTGDYGYTF
TRBV9	TRBJ2-7	CASSVGDIPSYEQYF
TRBV2	TRBJ2-6	CASSLTGTGYSGANVLTF
TRBV11-2	TRBJ1-5	CASSLGPGQNQPQHF
TRBV19	TRBJ1-2	CASSSTGTGILAGYTF
TRBV28	TRBJ2-3	CASSTPSLDTQYF
TRBV7-3	TRBJ2-2	CASSSWGGSINTGELFF
TRBV7-2	TRBJ2-1	CASSLTRDEQFF
TRBV5-1	TRBJ1-5	CASTTGAPQPQHF
TRBV19	TRBJ2-7	CASSMGGRLSNEQYF
TRBV7-3	TRBJ1-5	CASSSTGITNDF
TRBV6-5	TRBJ2-7	CASSQNRGPYEQYF
TRBV2	TRBJ2-1	CASSEAGTGGDEQFF
TRBV4-1	TRBJ2-3	CASSEDNLVDTQYF
TRBV27	TRBJ2-7	CASRELAGEDEQYF
TRBV6-1	TRBJ1-5	CASTTASPGPQHF
TRBV15	TRBJ1-5	CATSRDGAGDQPQHF
TRBV6-5	TRBJ1-2	CASSRQLQAGYTF
TRBV2	TRBJ2-6	CASSSDRVGANVLTF
TRBV7-3	TRBJ2-6	CASSLHSSGANVLTF
TRBV10-2	TRBJ1-5	CASRPNRTGPGQPQHF
TRBV5-1	TRBJ2-7	CASSRTSGGGIYEQYF
TRBV6-5	TRBJ2-7	CASTSAGGGDYEQYF
TRBV14	TRBJ2-1	CASNQDFGGEQFF